The clone carrying this T cell receptor beta chain was detected a few times. Its antigen remains unidentified. These data belong to a study of human T cells and chemical hapten exposure. As for the study in general: Across its roughly 22 weeks, the study gave patients weekly diphenylcyclopropenone doses to the scalp. Study findings and constraints: Sensitization with DPC brought no change to TCRs above 1 in 1000 in frequency.

Time point described: patch test 2, 6 weeks after DPC sensitization. Documented treatment: therapeutic diphenylcyclopropenone sensitization with weekly scalp DPC. V was pared by 4 bases and J by 5 bases, with 14 bases of the junction left unmatched. The CDR3 runs 16 residues. Germline CDR1 reads SGHNT; CDR2 reads YYREEE (reference sequence). In the library, unique molecular identifiers were attached to individual cDNA molecules. MiXCR, applied by TCRdb to the RACE reads, yields one record per CDR3 protein. The table records 360,000 or so distinct CDR3 sequences, over 6% of them present only once. The sample consisted of whole blood, taken in connection with sensitization to the hapten diphenylcyclopropenone (DPC). This sequence was found in a woman between 18 and 29 years old with alopecia areata. Some clones in this sample may be carry-over from other donors' samples. V usage is TRBV5-4 and J usage is TRBJ1-1, with 7 bases lining up with TRBD1. CDR3 nucleotide sequence: TGTGCCAGCAGCCCCCACTACGCCCCGGGACAGACTGAAGCTTTCTTT. Translating gives CASSPHYAPGQTEAFF. The variable domain in full, completed from reference TRBV5-4 and TRBJ1-1, reads ETGVTQSPTHLIKTRGQQVTLRCSSQSGHNTVSWYQQALGQGPQFIFQYYREEENGRGNFPPRFSGLQFPNYSSELNVNALELDDSALYLCASSPHYAPGQTEAFFGQGTRLTVV.